A single sample is the source of the 4 T cell receptor beta chains below, sequenced in a study of T cell responses to AZD1222 COVID-19 vaccine. The method was immunoSEQ multiplex PCR; TCRdb's version includes in-frame clones alone and lacks a portion of them. This table holds 140,000 or so clones, under 95% found once. The sequencing used peripheral blood, collected on day 0 of AZD1222 vaccination. Receptor source: an adult in good health.

The rearrangement links TRBV10-3 to TRBJ2-7, with D possibly matching TRBD1 (5 bases). This CDR3 has 15 amino acids. CDR1 is ENHRY, CDR2 SYGVKD, per germline. V dropped 0 bases and J dropped 0 bases, with 9 bases sitting between them. CDR3 loop: CAISESTAISYEQYF. For the CDR3, the DNA is TGTGCCATCAGTGAGTCGACAGCAATCTCCTACGAGCAGTACTTC.

The V gene is TRBV6-6, the J gene TRBJ2-7, with 8 bases aligning to TRBD1. Per germline, CDR1 MNHNY and CDR2 SVGAGI (reference sequence). Trimming removed 5 bases from V and 6 bases from J; junction bases left unmatched: 12. This CDR3 region has 15 residues. CDR3 coding DNA: TGTGCCAGCAGTCACCCGGACAGGGTGGCAAGCGAGCAGTACTTC. Encoded protein: CASSHPDRVASEQYF.

This clone was seen just once. The CDR3 reads CASSRTGGGGQPQHF. For the CDR3, the DNA is TGTGCCAGTAGTAGGACAGGGGGCGGGGGTCAGCCCCAGCATTTT. The chain uses TRBV19 and TRBJ1-5; TRBD1 aligns across 11 bases. CDR1 and CDR2 (germline): LNHDA, SQIVND (reference sequence). Unmatched junction bases numbered 5, after V lost 4 bases and J lost 6 bases. This CDR3 region has 15 residues.

The V gene is TRBV5-6, the J gene TRBJ2-3; 10 nucleotides match TRBD2. The CDR3 has 16 residues. The ends lost 1 base at V and 7 bases at J; junction bases unmatched: 9. Germline CDR1 SGHDT, CDR2 YYEEEE. The CDR3 DNA is TGTGCCAGCAGCTTGTGGAGCGGGGGGGCACTAAATACGCAGTATTTT. It codes for CASSLWSGGALNTQYF.